This record looks at one T cell receptor beta chain sequence and its context. What it binds is not known. Nominal health characterized the donors when sampled, though unrecorded immune exposures were likely. Trimming pared 4 bases from V and 9 bases from J, leaving 24 bases between. This CDR3 region has 16 residues. CDR1 and CDR2 (germline): MDHEN, SYDVKM. These data come from a study of cytomegalovirus exposure and HLA in healthy donors. Study at large: Within an early data release were around 87 million unique TCRs drawn from HLA-typed donors. Study-wide findings and caveats: CMV antigen specificity of a few CMV-associated chains was confirmed in vitro. Follow-up analysis later connected one missense variant in DCLRE1C with trimming of TCR beta V- and J-genes.

13 Jbeta primers and 60 Vbeta primers were used for the PCR. Method: immunoSEQ multiplex PCR; TCRdb's copy keeps in-frame clones and lacks some. The repertoire holds 210,000 or so clones, with about 80% as singletons. The sample was PBMCs. This receptor was taken from a woman aged 45 to 65 in good health and CMV-seropositive. This chain joins TRBV28 and TRBJ2-5; TRBD2 might be the D (6 bases). The CDR3 DNA reads TGTGCCAGCAGTTCCCCGGGACGCCGGGGGTGGGGTGCCCAGTACTTC. Its translation: CASSSPGRRGWGAQYF.